One and the same sample provided the 20 T cell receptor beta chains below, sequenced in a study of response to subunit inactivated influenza vaccine. TCRdb re-called the RT-PCR reads with MiXCR, one entry per CDR3 protein. The data show hundreds of thousands of distinct CDR3 sequences, with approximately 12% seen just once and 7.8% held by the top ten. This sample comprised non-naive T cells sorted from PBMCs, obtained 14 to 15 days before vaccination. All receptors derive from a man between 50 and 59 years old who received an inactivated influenza vaccine.

The V and J genes are TRBV3-1 and TRBJ2-7; 10 positions match TRBD2. Trimming took 1 base from V and 2 from J; bases not matched to a gene: 5. The germline CDR1 and CDR2 sequences are LGHDT and YNNKEL (reference sequence). CDR3 size: 16 residues. The CDR3 here is CASSQAALAGAYEQYF. CDR3 DNA sequence: TGTGCCAGCAGCCAAGCTGCTCTAGCGGGAGCCTACGAGCAGTACTTC.

This clonotype was seen many times. This chain uses TRBV5-1 with TRBJ1-1; D not certain. CDR1 and CDR2 (germline): SGHRS, YFSETQ. Trimming cost V 2 bases and J 4 bases, with 15 bases left between them. This CDR3 has 15 amino acids. The chain's CDR3 is CASSFQDPLGTEAFF. The CDR3 DNA sequence: TGCGCCAGCAGCTTCCAAGACCCTTTGGGCACTGAAGCTTTCTTT.

V usage is TRBV11-1 and J usage is TRBJ2-2; D may correspond to TRBD1 or TRBD2 (5 bases each). CDR1 is SGHAT, CDR2 FQDESV, per germline (reference sequence). CDR3 size: 18 residues. Trimming took 5 bases from V and 4 from J, leaving 23 bases between them. This chain's CDR3 is CASSRLARDHYFTGELFF. CDR3 in DNA: TGTGCCAGCAGCCGCCTCGCGAGGGACCACTACTTCACCGGGGAGCTGTTTTTT.

J is TRBJ2-1 and V is TRBV9; TRBD1 matches at 9 bases. The J segment lost 8 bases and the V segment lost 0 bases, leaving 9 bases of the junction unmatched. Germline loops: CDR1 SGDLS, CDR2 YYNGEE. This CDR3 has 16 residues. The CDR3 loop reads CASSVGSGTGIHEQFF. The CDR3 nucleotides read TGTGCCAGCAGCGTAGGATCCGGGACAGGGATCCATGAGCAGTTCTTC.

This clonotype appeared many times. The chain couples TRBV5-1 to TRBJ2-1; possibly TRBD1 or TRBD2 for D (5 bases each). This CDR3 region has 13 residues. With 0 bases removed from V and 10 bases from J, the gap between germline ends came to 11 bases. The germline gives CDR1 SGHRS, CDR2 YFSETQ. The CDR3 sequence is CASSLASWGEQFF. CDR3 in DNA: TGCGCCAGCAGCTTGGCTAGCTGGGGCGAGCAGTTCTTC.

This clonotype was counted a few times. The chain is built from TRBV20-1 and TRBJ1-6, with a possible D match to TRBD1 (5 bases). The CDR3 covers 14 residues. CDR1 and CDR2 from the germline V gene are DFQATT and SNEGSKA (reference sequence). Between the trimmed V and J ends, which lost 3 bases and 1 base, there was a span of 7 bases. The CDR3 reads CSAREGSYNSPLHF. In DNA, the CDR3 is TGCAGTGCTAGGGAGGGGTCCTATAATTCACCCCTCCACTTT.

This clonotype was recorded many times. This chain links TRBV20-1 with TRBJ1-5; 9 nucleotides match TRBD1. The germline V gene has CDR1 DFQATT and CDR2 SNEGSKA (reference sequence). The junction had 4 bases not matched to a gene; V was cut back by 4 bases and J by 6 bases. This CDR3 has 13 residues. CDR3 region: CSATQGARQPQHF. The CDR3 region has the DNA TGCAGTGCTACACAGGGGGCGCGTCAGCCCCAGCATTTT.

The chain is built from TRBV20-1 and TRBJ2-7; 11 nucleotides match TRBD2. The CDR3 runs to 12 residues. The V segment lost 6 bases and the J segment 3 bases; nucleotides outside the gene matches: 1. The germline V gene encodes CDR1 DFQATT and CDR2 SNEGSKA (reference sequence). CDR3 nucleotide sequence: TGCAGTGCCGGGACTAGCGGCTACGAGCAGTACTTC. This gives the protein CSAGTSGYEQYF.

There are a few counts of this clonotype. The V gene is TRBV12-3 or TRBV12-4, the J gene TRBJ1-2; 7 bases line up with TRBD1. The junction had 14 bases not matched to a gene; V was cut back by 8 bases and J by 8 bases. CDR3 length: 14 amino acids. CDR3 bases: TGTGCCAGCCAAACCTCCGACAGGGTTCGAGGCTACACCTTC. This codes for CASQTSDRVRGYTF.

There are many counts of this clonotype. This sequence joins TRBV28 and TRBJ1-1; D call uncertain. Germline loops: CDR1 MDHEN, CDR2 SYDVKM. The CDR3 consists of 12 residues. The V end lost 6 bases, the J end lost 5 bases, and 10 bases lay between the germline ends. CDR3 bases: TGTGCCAGCAGACAATCGAGGACTGAAGCTTTCTTT. Translated, it gives CASRQSRTEAFF.

The chain carries TRBV30 and TRBJ1-4; 10 bases are a match to TRBD1. With V trimmed by 5 bases and J by 7 bases, 4 bases remained unmatched. Germline V gene lookup returns CDR1 GTSNPN and CDR2 SVGIG (reference sequence). CDR3 length: 13 residues. The CDR3 here is CAWHRDRGEKLFF. Here the CDR3 DNA reads TGTGCCTGGCACCGGGACAGGGGTGAAAAACTGTTTTTT.

The genes are TRBV9 and TRBJ1-4, with D possibly TRBD1 on 6 matching bases. V gave up 4 bases and J gave up 0 bases, with 10 bases separating them. CDR3 length equals 15 residues. Germline CDR1 is SGDLS and CDR2 is YYNGEE. The CDR3: CASSWTASTNEKLFF. The CDR3 DNA reads as TGTGCCAGCAGCTGGACAGCCTCAACTAATGAAAAACTGTTTTTT.

This clonotype was seen repeatedly, ten times or more. This chain links TRBV7-9 with TRBJ2-2; unclear D gene. Germline V gene data show CDR1 as SEHNR and CDR2 as FQNEAQ (reference sequence). The V end was cut by 5 bases, the J end by 5 bases, with 9 bases between. The CDR3 spans 13 residues. This CDR3 reads CASSVRLTGELFF. CDR3 coding DNA: TGTGCCAGCAGCGTAAGGTTAACCGGGGAGCTGTTTTTT.

This clonotype has at least ten counts. The V and J genes are TRBV7-2 and TRBJ2-3; TRBD2 might be the D (7 bases). The germline gives CDR1 SGHTA, CDR2 FQGNSA. The CDR3 has 13 amino acids. With 7 bases removed from V and 5 bases from J, the gap between germline ends came to 13 bases. The CDR3 nucleotides read TGTGCCAGCAAGGGGGGGGCCAAAGATACGCAGTATTTT. It codes for CASKGGAKDTQYF. Full variable domain (remainder filled in from reference TRBV7-2 and TRBJ2-3): GAGVSQSPSNKVTEKGKDVELRCDPISGHTALYWYRQSLGQGLEFLIYFQGNSAPDKSGLPSDRFSAERTGGSVSTLTIQRTQQEDSAVYLCASKGGAKDTQYFGPGTRLTVL.

For this clonotype: An end of the junction differs from the germline gene, which may be a read error. V is TRBV7-3 and J is TRBJ2-2, with 8 positions matching TRBD1. There are 15 residues in the CDR3. Per the germline V gene, CDR1 is SGHTA and CDR2 is FQGTGA. The CDR3 protein is CASSPLGQGAGELLF. The CDR3 nucleotides are TGTGCCAGCAGCCCTTTAGGACAGGGCGCCGGGGAGCTGCTTTTT.

This clonotype was found a few times. This chain connects TRBV12-3 or TRBV12-4 to TRBJ1-1; the D is unclear. The CDR3 extends over 16 amino acids. The V gene lost 6 bases and the J gene lost 1 base, with 18 bases spanning the gap. This CDR3 is CASSRRSPGENTEAFF. The DNA of the CDR3 is TGTGCCAGCAGCAGGCGGTCCCCCGGGGAGAACACTGAAGCTTTCTTT.

This clonotype was observed a handful of times. CDR3 in amino acids: CASTLEEGVLYNEQFF. CDR3 bases: TGTGCCAGCACCCTTGAGGAGGGGGTTCTCTACAATGAGCAGTTCTTC. The gene calls are TRBV6-2 or TRBV6-3 and TRBJ2-1; D tentatively fits TRBD1 or TRBD2 (6 bases each). The CDR3 extends over 16 amino acids. Germline assignment: CDR1 MNHEY and CDR2 SVGEGT. V was cut by 7 bases and J by 3 bases, with 19 bases left in between.

The rearrangement joins TRBV25-1 to TRBJ2-7; 7 nucleotides match TRBD1. Trimming took 6 bases from V and 0 from J; bases not matched to a gene: 11. This CDR3 contains 16 residues. Germline CDR1 MGHDK, CDR2 SYGVNS. The CDR3 coding sequence is TGTGCCAGCAGCGCCCGACAGGGCAAGGGCTCCTACGAGCAGTACTTC. Translation: CASSARQGKGSYEQYF.

This clonotype has more than one count but fewer than ten. One end of the junction varies from germline; a read error may be responsible. This chain joins TRBV12-3 or TRBV12-4 and TRBJ2-2; TRBD1 is a possible D gene (5 bases). The CDR3 has 14 amino acids. The CDR3, as DNA: TGTGCCAGCGGTTTGACAGTTAACACCGGGGAGCTGTTTTTT. Translated: CASGLTVNTGELFF.

V usage is TRBV11-1 and J usage is TRBJ2-1; unclear D gene. The CDR3 has 21 amino acids. The germline CDR1 and CDR2 sequences are SGHAT and FQDESV (reference sequence). V lost 6 bases and J lost 0, with 30 bases in between. The CDR3 nucleotides read TGTGCCAGCAGTTTTTACGGTTTTGGCCCGTCAGTCGCTAGCTCCTACAATGAGCAGTTCTTC. It is translated as CASSFYGFGPSVASSYNEQFF.